This T cell receptor beta chain was identified in a study of T cells in women clearing cervical HPV infection. Study-level background: Cases' blood sampling followed lesion detection by median approximately 150 days (90 to 200).

Germline V gene lookup returns CDR1 SGHNT and CDR2 YYREEE (reference sequence). The CDR3 extends over 15 amino acids. The V and J ends lost 3 bases and 2 bases respectively, with 14 bases between them. Notes on this clone: Its antigen is still unknown. The read comes to an end 3 residues before the CDR3 does, leaving the germline J gene to fill in the end.

Study-wide results and caveats: TRBV6-7 relative abundance averaged roughly 0.1% in cases and 0.15% to 0.2% in controls.

The protocol was immunoSEQ multiplex PCR, while the TCRdb copy is restricted to in-frame clones and leaves out a portion. The table for this sample gives roughly 22,000 clones. This sequence originates from a woman between 18 and 70 years old with a cervical HPV16 infection that either progressed to CIN3+ or cleared (not recorded which). This chain connects TRBV5-4 to TRBJ2-5; a weak D match, TRBD2 (6 bases). Sequencing input: blood buffy coat. The sequenced part of the CDR3 DNA is TGTGCCAGCAGCTCAAAAGGCGGGATACAAGAGACC. Amino acids: CASSSKGGIQET. The CDR3, in full, reads CASSSKGGIQETQYF.